This is a list of T cell receptor beta chains from one sample in a study of T cell repertoires in cytomegalovirus infection. No antigens are known for them. One entry per CDR3 protein, called by TCRdb with MiXCR from the reads. The top ten clones hold about 81% of a sample with some 99,000 distinct CDR3 sequences, around 30% of them seen once. Sample: CD8+ T cells from cultured PBMCs, taken from culture after CMV antigen stimulation. These TCRs come from a human donor in good health (CMV status not recorded). Some clones in this sample may be carry-over from other donors' samples. Each CDR3 is given with its conserved first and last residue.

J	V	CDR3
TRBJ2-3	TRBV2	CATLGRTGASTDTQYF
TRBJ2-3	TRBV6-1	CASSDERGDWSTDTQYF
TRBJ1-1	TRBV7-6	CASYPPTGNTEAFF
TRBJ2-7	TRBV27	CASSPPPFDEQYF
TRBJ2-2	TRBV4-1	CASSQDGPATSNTGELFF
TRBJ2-1	TRBV3-1	CASSSGALAGGKDYNEQFF
TRBJ1-1	TRBV5-4	CASSRWIGQPGSEAFF
TRBJ2-7	TRBV2	CASSEDGRYEQYF
TRBJ1-5	TRBV18	CASSKEDQPQHF
TRBJ2-7	TRBV9	CASSVGGATYEQYF
TRBJ1-2	TRBV12-3/TRBV12-4	CASSITGTDAWGYTF
TRBJ2-1	TRBV28	CASSPGQGEFEQFF
TRBJ2-7	TRBV27	CASSLAGREQYF